This T cell receptor (beta chain) was found in a study of cytomegalovirus exposure and HLA in healthy donors. The germline gives CDR1 MNHEY, CDR2 SMNVEV (reference sequence). V shed 8 bases, J shed 2 bases, and the junction held 6 bases outside the gene matches. The CDR3 has 14 residues. This clone was seen once. Repertoires were generated with immunoSEQ multiplex PCR, while TCRdb's copy carries only in-frame clones and drops some. The table shows 250,000 to 400,000 clones, with about nine tenths occurring only once. The J gene is TRBJ2-7, the V gene TRBV27, with TRBD1 identical over 10 bases. This TCR derives from a woman between 25 and 40 years old in good health and CMV-seropositive. The sample was PBMCs. CDR3 loop: CASARGTGAYEQYF. The CDR3 DNA reads TGTGCCAGCGCTAGGGGGACAGGGGCCTACGAGCAGTACTTC.